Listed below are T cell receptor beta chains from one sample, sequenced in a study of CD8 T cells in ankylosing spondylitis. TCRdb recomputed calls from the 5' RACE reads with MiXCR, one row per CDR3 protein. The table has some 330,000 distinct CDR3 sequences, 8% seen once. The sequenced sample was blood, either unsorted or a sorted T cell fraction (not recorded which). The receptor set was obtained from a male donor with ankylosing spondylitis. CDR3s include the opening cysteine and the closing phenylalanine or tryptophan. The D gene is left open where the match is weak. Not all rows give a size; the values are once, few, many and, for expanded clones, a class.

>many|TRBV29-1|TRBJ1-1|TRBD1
CSGGQGDTEAFF
TGCAGCGGTGGACAGGGTGACACTGAAGCTTTCTTT
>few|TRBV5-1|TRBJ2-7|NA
CASSFQGRGDEQYF
TGCGCCAGCAGCTTTCAGGGCAGGGGCGACGAGCAGTACTTC
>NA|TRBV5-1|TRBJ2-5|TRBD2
CASSLGLAGAMETQYF
TGCGCCAGCAGCTTGGGACTAGCGGGAGCGATGGAGACCCAGTACTTC
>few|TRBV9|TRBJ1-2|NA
CASSVGDRVGGYTF
TGTGCCAGCAGCGTAGGAGACCGCGTGGGGGGCTACACCTTC
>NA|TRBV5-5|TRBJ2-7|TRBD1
CASSRTGTGGFYEQYF
TGTGCCAGCAGCCGTACCGGGACAGGGGGTTTCTACGAGCAGTACTTC
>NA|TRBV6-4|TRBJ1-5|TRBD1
CASRDREGNQPQHF
TGTGCCAGCAGGGACAGGGAGGGGAATCAGCCCCAGCATTTT
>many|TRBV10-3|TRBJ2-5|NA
CAISKTGTQETQYF
TGTGCCATCAGCAAGACAGGGACTCAAGAGACCCAGTACTTC
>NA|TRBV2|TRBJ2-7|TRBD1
CASSRPGTGIGEQYF
TGTGCCAGCAGCAGACCCGGGACAGGTATTGGCGAGCAGTACTTC
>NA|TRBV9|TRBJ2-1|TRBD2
CASSPSGLGADEQFF
TGTGCCAGCAGCCCATCGGGACTAGGGGCTGACGAGCAGTTCTTC
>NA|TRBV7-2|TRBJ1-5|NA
CASSSRGTPLYQPQHF
TGTGCCAGCAGCTCCCGAGGGACTCCTCTATATCAGCCCCAGCATTTT
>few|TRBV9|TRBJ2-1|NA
CASSVVGNSYNEQFF
TGTGCCAGCAGCGTAGTCGGGAACTCCTACAATGAGCAGTTCTTC
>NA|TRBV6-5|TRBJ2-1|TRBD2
CASSYSIPGGVYNEQFF
TGTGCCAGCAGTTACTCGATCCCGGGGGGGGTTTACAATGAGCAGTTCTTC
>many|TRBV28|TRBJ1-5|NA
CASRTSTEPQHF
TGTGCCAGTCGGACATCAACGGAGCCCCAGCATTTT
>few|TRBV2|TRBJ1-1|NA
CASSEMRASTEAFF
TGTGCCAGCAGTGAAATGCGGGCAAGCACTGAAGCTTTCTTT
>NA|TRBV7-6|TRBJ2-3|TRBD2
CASSRIQGLAGGTDTQYF
TGTGCCAGCAGCCGGATCCAGGGACTAGCGGGCGGCACAGATACGCAGTATTTT
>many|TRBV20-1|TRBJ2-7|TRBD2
CSARDPSGLAGGSYEQYF
TGCAGTGCTAGAGATCCCTCGGGATTAGCGGGAGGTTCCTACGAGCAGTACTTC
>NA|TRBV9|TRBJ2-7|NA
CASSVDVGSYEQYF
TGTGCCAGCAGCGTAGATGTGGGCAGCTACGAGCAGTACTTC
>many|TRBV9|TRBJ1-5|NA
CASSVGQGNQPQHF
TGTGCCAGCAGCGTCGGACAAGGCAATCAGCCCCAGCATTTT
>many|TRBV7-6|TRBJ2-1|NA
CASSLGLAVYNEQFF
TGTGCCAGCAGCTTAGGGTTAGCGGTCTACAATGAGCAGTTCTTC
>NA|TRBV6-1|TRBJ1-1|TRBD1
CASTPTGLWGTEAFF
TGTGCCAGCACCCCGACAGGGCTTTGGGGCACTGAAGCTTTCTTT
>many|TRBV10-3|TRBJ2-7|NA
CAISESSGNEQYF
TGTGCCATCAGTGAGTCGTCAGGAAACGAGCAGTACTTC
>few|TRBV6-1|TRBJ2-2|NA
CASMREARTGELFF
TGTGCCAGCATGAGGGAGGCTCGAACCGGGGAGCTGTTTTTT
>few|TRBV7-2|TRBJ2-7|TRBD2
CASMPAGLAREQYF
TGTGCCAGCATGCCGGCGGGACTAGCTAGGGAGCAGTACTTC
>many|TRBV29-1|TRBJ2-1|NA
CSVVSRGPYNEQFF
TGCAGCGTTGTATCAAGGGGACCCTACAATGAGCAGTTCTTC
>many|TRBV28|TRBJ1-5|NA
CASSPDSYSNQPQHF
TGTGCCAGCAGTCCCGACAGCTATAGCAATCAGCCCCAGCATTTT
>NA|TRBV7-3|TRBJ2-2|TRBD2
CASSSGSPSGELFF
TGTGCCAGCAGTAGCGGGAGTCCTTCCGGGGAGCTGTTTTTT
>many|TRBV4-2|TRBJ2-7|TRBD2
CASSQDLREIYEQYF
TGTGCCAGCAGCCAAGATTTGCGGGAGATTTACGAGCAGTACTTC
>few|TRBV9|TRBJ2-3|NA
CASSDASTDTQYF
TGTGCCAGCAGCGACGCTAGCACAGATACGCAGTATTTT
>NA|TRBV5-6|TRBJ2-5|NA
CASTLFTEQETQYF
TGTGCCAGCACCCTGTTCACCGAACAAGAGACCCAGTACTTC
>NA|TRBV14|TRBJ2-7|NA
CASSQVQAAYEQYF
TGTGCCAGCAGCCAAGTGCAGGCCGCCTACGAGCAGTACTTC
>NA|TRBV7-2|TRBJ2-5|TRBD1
CASSPDRGLETQYF
TGTGCCAGCAGCCCGGACAGGGGGCTAGAGACCCAGTACTTC
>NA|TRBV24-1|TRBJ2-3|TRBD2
CATSDPGTSGSIFGTDTQYF
TGTGCCACCAGTGACCCTGGGACTAGCGGGAGTATATTTGGGACAGATACGCAGTATTTT
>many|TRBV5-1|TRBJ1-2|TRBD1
CASSPGQGTLYGYTF
TGCGCCAGCAGCCCGGGACAGGGAACACTCTATGGCTACACCTTC
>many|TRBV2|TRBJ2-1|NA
CASRRGVVLFF
TGTGCCAGCAGAAGGGGGGTAGTCCTGTTCTTC
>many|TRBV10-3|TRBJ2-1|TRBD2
CAISESGTSVYNEQFF
TGTGCCATCAGTGAGAGTGGGACTAGCGTCTACAATGAGCAGTTCTTC
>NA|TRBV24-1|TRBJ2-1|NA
CAAGTVRGEQFF
TGTGCCGCGGGGACGGTAAGGGGTGAGCAGTTCTTC
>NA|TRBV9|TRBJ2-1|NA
CASSIVAEMSSYNEQFF
TGTGCCAGCAGCATCGTAGCGGAAATGAGCTCCTACAATGAGCAGTTCTTC
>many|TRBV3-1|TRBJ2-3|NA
CASSQDVSTDTQYF
TGTGCCAGCAGCCAAGATGTGAGCACAGATACGCAGTATTTT
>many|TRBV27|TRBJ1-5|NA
CASRSRINQPQHF
TGTGCCAGCAGGTCACGTATCAATCAGCCCCAGCATTTT
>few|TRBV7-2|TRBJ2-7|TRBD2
CASSERLAGVYEQYF
TGTGCCAGCAGCGAACGACTAGCGGGAGTCTACGAGCAGTACTTC
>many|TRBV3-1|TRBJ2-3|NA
CASSQFVRSDTQYF
TGTGCCAGCAGCCAATTTGTAAGAAGTGATACGCAGTATTTT
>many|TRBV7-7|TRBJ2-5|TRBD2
CASGSGTSQETQYF
TGTGCCAGCGGATCCGGGACTAGCCAAGAGACCCAGTACTTC
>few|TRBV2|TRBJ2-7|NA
CASSEGRARDEQYF
TGTGCCAGCAGTGAAGGGCGAGCACGCGACGAGCAGTACTTC
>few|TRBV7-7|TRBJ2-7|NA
CASSPGWVSHEQYF
TGTGCCAGCAGCCCGGGGTGGGTTTCCCACGAGCAGTACTTC
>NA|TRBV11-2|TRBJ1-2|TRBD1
CASSLDGQASGGYTF
TGTGCCAGCAGCTTAGATGGACAGGCGTCGGGTGGCTACACCTTC
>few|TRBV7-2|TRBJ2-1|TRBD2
CASSLRLAESNEQFF
TGTGCCAGCAGCTTACGGCTAGCGGAGTCCAATGAGCAGTTCTTC
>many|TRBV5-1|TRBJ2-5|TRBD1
CASSLGQGTQTQYF
TGCGCCAGCAGCTTGGGACAGGGTACGCAGACCCAGTACTTC
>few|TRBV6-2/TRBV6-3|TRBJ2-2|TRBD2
CASSSIAGESAGELFF
TGTGCCAGCAGCTCAATAGCGGGGGAGAGCGCCGGGGAGCTGTTTTTT
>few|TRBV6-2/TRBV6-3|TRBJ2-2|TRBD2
CASSTRYSGRAGELFF
TGTGCCAGCAGTACCCGGTACAGCGGGAGGGCCGGGGAGCTGTTTTTT
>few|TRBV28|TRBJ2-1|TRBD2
CASSSKWLAEPLRFF
TGTGCCAGCAGTTCGAAGTGGCTAGCGGAGCCTTTAAGGTTCTTC
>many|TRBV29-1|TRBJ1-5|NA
CSVSGSGDQPQHF
TGCAGCGTTTCGGGATCAGGGGATCAGCCCCAGCATTTT
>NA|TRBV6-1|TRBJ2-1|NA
CASSEVRGTYNEQFF
TGTGCCAGCAGTGAAGTGAGGGGAACCTACAATGAGCAGTTCTTC
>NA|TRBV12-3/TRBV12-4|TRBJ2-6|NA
CASSFQMGSGANVLTF
TGTGCCAGCAGTTTCCAGATGGGTTCTGGGGCCAACGTCCTGACTTTC
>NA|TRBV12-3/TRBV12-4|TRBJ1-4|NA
CASSPGPSSGELFF
TGTGCCAGCAGTCCTGGGCCTTCCTCAGGAGAACTGTTTTTT
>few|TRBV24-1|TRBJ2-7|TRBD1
CATSEPNRGTEEQYF
TGTGCCACCAGTGAGCCGAACAGGGGTACTGAAGAGCAGTACTTC
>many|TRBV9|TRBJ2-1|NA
CASSVSPGSGEQFF
TGTGCCAGCAGCGTAAGCCCAGGCTCAGGTGAGCAGTTCTTC
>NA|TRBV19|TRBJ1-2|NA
CASSVSPSDGYTF
TGTGCCAGTAGTGTATCGCCCTCTGATGGCTACACCTTC